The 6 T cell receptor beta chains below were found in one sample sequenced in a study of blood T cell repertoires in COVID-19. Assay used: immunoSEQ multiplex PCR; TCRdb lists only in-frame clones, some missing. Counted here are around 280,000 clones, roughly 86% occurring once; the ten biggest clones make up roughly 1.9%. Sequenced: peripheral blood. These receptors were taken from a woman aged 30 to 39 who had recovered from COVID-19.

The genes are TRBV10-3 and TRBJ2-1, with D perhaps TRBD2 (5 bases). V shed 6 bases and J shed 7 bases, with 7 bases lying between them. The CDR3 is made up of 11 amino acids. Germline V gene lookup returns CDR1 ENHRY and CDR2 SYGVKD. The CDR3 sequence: CAIRRGNEQFF. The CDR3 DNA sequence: TGTGCCATCAGACGGGGAAATGAGCAGTTCTTC.

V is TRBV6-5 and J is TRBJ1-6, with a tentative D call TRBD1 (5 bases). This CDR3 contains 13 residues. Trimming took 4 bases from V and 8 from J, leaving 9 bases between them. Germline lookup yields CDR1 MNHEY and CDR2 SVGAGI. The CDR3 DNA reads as TGTGCCAGCAGTTCAGGGAGGGATTCACCCCTCCACTTT. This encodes CASSSGRDSPLHF.

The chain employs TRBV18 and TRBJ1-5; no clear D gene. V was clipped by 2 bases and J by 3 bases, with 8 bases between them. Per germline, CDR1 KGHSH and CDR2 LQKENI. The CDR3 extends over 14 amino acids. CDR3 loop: CASSPKRDNQPQHF. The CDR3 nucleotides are TGTGCCAGCTCACCAAAGAGGGACAATCAGCCCCAGCATTTT.

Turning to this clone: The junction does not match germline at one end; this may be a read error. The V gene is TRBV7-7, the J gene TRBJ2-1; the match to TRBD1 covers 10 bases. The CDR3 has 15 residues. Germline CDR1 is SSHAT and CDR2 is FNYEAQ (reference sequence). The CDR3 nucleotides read TGTGCTAGCAGCTCAAGTCGGGACAGGGGCGATGAGCAGTTCTTC. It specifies CASSSSRDRGDEQFF.

The CDR3 is CSVTQGRTTEAFF. In DNA form, the CDR3 reads TGCAGCGTAACCCAGGGGCGGACCACTGAAGCTTTCTTT. The chain employs TRBV29-1 and TRBJ1-1; D might be TRBD1 (6 bases). Looked up from germline, CDR1 is SQVTM and CDR2 is ANQGSEA. The CDR3 is 13 residues long. Trimming cost V 6 bases and J 4 bases, with 15 bases left between them.

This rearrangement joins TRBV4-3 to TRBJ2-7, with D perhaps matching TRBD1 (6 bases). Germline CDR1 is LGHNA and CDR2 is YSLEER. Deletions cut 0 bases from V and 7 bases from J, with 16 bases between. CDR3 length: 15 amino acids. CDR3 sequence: CASSQDRTDLWEQYF. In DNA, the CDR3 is TGCGCCAGCAGCCAAGATCGGACAGATTTATGGGAGCAGTACTTC.